Listed below are T cell receptor beta chains from one sample, sequenced in a study of blood T cells in healthy people across ages. In TCRdb, the 5' RACE reads were re-called with MiXCR into one record per CDR3 protein. The data contain about 1 million distinct CDR3 sequences, 40% to 45% of them seen just once; the ten biggest clones take up around 18%. The sequencing sample was made of blood. The receptors come from a woman aged 60-70 years in good health. Each CDR3 is given with its conserved first and last residue. The order of the fields is J gene, D gene, V gene, clone size, CDR3 protein, CDR3 DNA. A D gene is named only where the DNA matches it firmly. Size tells how often a clone was seen (once, few, many) or the class of an expanded clone, and some rows leave it out.

j_gene: TRBJ2-5
d_gene: .
v_gene: TRBV12-3/TRBV12-4
abundance: few
CDR3aa: CASSLGIDPFGEQYF
CDR3nt: TGTGCCAGCAGTTTAGGGATAGACCCCTTTGGGGAGCAGTACTTC

j_gene: TRBJ2-3
d_gene: .
v_gene: TRBV5-1
abundance: .
CDR3aa: CASSGWSTDTQYF
CDR3nt: TGCGCCAGCAGCGGTTGGAGTACAGATACGCAGTATTTT

j_gene: TRBJ2-7
d_gene: .
v_gene: TRBV3-1
abundance: .
CDR3aa: CASSQEGRDYEQYF
CDR3nt: TGTGCCAGCAGCCAAGAGGGTAGAGACTACGAGCAGTACTTC

j_gene: TRBJ2-7
d_gene: TRBD1
v_gene: TRBV5-5
abundance: .
CDR3aa: CASSLEPGQGTHEQYF
CDR3nt: TGTGCCAGCAGCTTGGAGCCGGGACAGGGCACCCACGAGCAGTACTTC

j_gene: TRBJ2-4
d_gene: .
v_gene: TRBV12-3/TRBV12-4
abundance: few
CDR3aa: CASSFTGFTKNIQYF
CDR3nt: TGTGCCAGCAGTTTCACAGGATTTACCAAAAACATTCAGTACTTC

j_gene: TRBJ2-4
d_gene: TRBD2
v_gene: TRBV27
abundance: once
CDR3aa: CASSQNGGRAWEQYF
CDR3nt: TGTGCCAGCAGTCAGAATGGCGGGAGGGCCTGGGAGCAGTACTTC

j_gene: TRBJ2-5
d_gene: TRBD1
v_gene: TRBV5-1
abundance: .
CDR3aa: CASTPGGQSEETQYF
CDR3nt: TGCGCCAGCACCCCAGGGGGACAGTCCGAAGAGACCCAGTACTTC

j_gene: TRBJ2-1
d_gene: .
v_gene: TRBV19
abundance: .
CDR3aa: CASSSKLDYNEQFF
CDR3nt: TGTGCCAGTAGTAGTAAGCTAGACTACAATGAGCAGTTCTTC

j_gene: TRBJ1-4
d_gene: TRBD1
v_gene: TRBV15
abundance: .
CDR3aa: CATSRDRQGANEKLFF
CDR3nt: TGTGCCACCAGCAGAGATAGACAGGGGGCGAATGAAAAACTGTTTTTT

j_gene: TRBJ1-2
d_gene: .
v_gene: TRBV27
abundance: .
CDR3aa: CASSLTSNRWSGGYTF
CDR3nt: TGTGCCAGCAGTTTAACCTCTAACCGCTGGAGCGGCGGCTACACCTTC

j_gene: TRBJ2-7
d_gene: .
v_gene: TRBV6-2/TRBV6-3
abundance: few
CDR3aa: CASRRRPESYEQYF
CDR3nt: TGTGCCAGCAGGAGGCGGCCCGAGTCCTACGAGCAGTACTTC

j_gene: TRBJ2-3
d_gene: TRBD2
v_gene: TRBV9
abundance: .
CDR3aa: CASSGIAGITDTQYF
CDR3nt: TGTGCCAGCAGCGGAATAGCGGGAATCACAGATACGCAGTATTTT

j_gene: TRBJ2-1
d_gene: TRBD2
v_gene: TRBV2
abundance: few
CDR3aa: CASGLADRNEQFF
CDR3nt: TGTGCCAGCGGACTAGCGGACAGGAATGAGCAGTTCTTC

j_gene: TRBJ2-7
d_gene: .
v_gene: TRBV20-1
abundance: .
CDR3aa: CSARTRDTGLFYEQYF
CDR3nt: TGCAGTGCTAGGACCCGCGACACCGGACTATTCTACGAGCAGTACTTC

j_gene: TRBJ2-1
d_gene: TRBD2
v_gene: TRBV6-2/TRBV6-3
abundance: few
CDR3aa: CASSPPTSGKTEQFF
CDR3nt: TGTGCCAGCAGTCCCCCGACTAGCGGGAAAACGGAGCAGTTCTTC

j_gene: TRBJ2-7
d_gene: TRBD2
v_gene: TRBV2
abundance: .
CDR3aa: CASSEVRGRQLANGYEQYF
CDR3nt: TGTGCCAGCAGTGAGGTTAGGGGACGTCAACTAGCGAATGGCTACGAGCAGTACTTC

j_gene: TRBJ2-7
d_gene: .
v_gene: TRBV9
abundance: few
CDR3aa: CASSVGPLIREGYEQYF
CDR3nt: TGTGCCAGCAGCGTAGGTCCCCTTATCAGGGAAGGCTACGAGCAGTACTTC

j_gene: TRBJ2-4
d_gene: .
v_gene: TRBV6-1
abundance: .
CDR3aa: CASSVVGIQYF
CDR3nt: TGTGCCAGCAGTGTTGTTGGTATTCAGTACTTC

j_gene: TRBJ2-5
d_gene: .
v_gene: TRBV9
abundance: many
CDR3aa: CASSVGPQQETQYF
CDR3nt: TGTGCCAGCAGCGTAGGACCACAACAAGAGACCCAGTACTTC

j_gene: TRBJ2-1
d_gene: .
v_gene: TRBV20-1
abundance: .
CDR3aa: CSASFGGGSYNEQFF
CDR3nt: TGCAGTGCTAGTTTCGGGGGAGGCTCCTACAATGAGCAGTTCTTC

j_gene: TRBJ1-2
d_gene: .
v_gene: TRBV6-1
abundance: .
CDR3aa: CASSEAWTPVYGYTF
CDR3nt: TGTGCCAGCAGTGAAGCTTGGACACCAGTCTATGGCTACACCTTC

j_gene: TRBJ1-5
d_gene: .
v_gene: TRBV5-1
abundance: .
CDR3aa: CASSLGPGRYSNQPQHF
CDR3nt: TGCGCCAGCAGCTTGGGTCCAGGGAGATATAGCAATCAGCCCCAGCATTTT

j_gene: TRBJ2-5
d_gene: .
v_gene: TRBV20-1
abundance: few
CDR3aa: CSVRTFETQYF
CDR3nt: TGCAGTGTGAGAACGTTCGAGACCCAGTACTTC

j_gene: TRBJ2-1
d_gene: .
v_gene: TRBV28
abundance: .
CDR3aa: CASSSGQDLSRQFF
CDR3nt: TGTGCCAGCAGTTCCGGGCAGGATTTGAGTCGGCAGTTCTTC

j_gene: TRBJ2-1
d_gene: .
v_gene: TRBV30
abundance: .
CDR3aa: CAWSVSGSEQFF
CDR3nt: TGTGCCTGGAGTGTAAGCGGATCTGAGCAGTTCTTC

j_gene: TRBJ1-2
d_gene: .
v_gene: TRBV12-3/TRBV12-4
abundance: .
CDR3aa: CASSPGRLPSYGYTF
CDR3nt: TGTGCCAGCAGTCCCGGACGTCTCCCTTCTTATGGCTACACCTTC

j_gene: TRBJ2-1
d_gene: TRBD1
v_gene: TRBV20-1
abundance: .
CDR3aa: CSAHDRGGNEQFF
CDR3nt: TGCAGTGCCCACGACAGGGGAGGCAATGAGCAGTTCTTC

j_gene: TRBJ2-1
d_gene: .
v_gene: TRBV2
abundance: .
CDR3aa: CVTMRDRHYNEQFF
CDR3nt: TGTGTCACGATGCGGGACCGGCACTACAATGAGCAGTTCTTC

j_gene: TRBJ2-6
d_gene: TRBD2
v_gene: TRBV5-1
abundance: .
CDR3aa: CASSLETSGFSGANVLTF
CDR3nt: TGCGCCAGCAGCTTGGAGACTAGCGGGTTCTCTGGGGCCAACGTCCTGACTTTC

j_gene: TRBJ2-3
d_gene: TRBD2
v_gene: TRBV20-1
abundance: .
CDR3aa: CSAPSPTILAGVGDTQYF
CDR3nt: TGCAGTGCTCCATCCCCGACCATTCTAGCGGGAGTTGGAGATACGCAGTATTTT

j_gene: TRBJ1-4
d_gene: TRBD1
v_gene: TRBV12-3/TRBV12-4
abundance: .
CDR3aa: CASSFYAGGRTNEKLFF
CDR3nt: TGTGCCAGCAGTTTTTATGCAGGGGGACGGACTAATGAAAAACTGTTTTTT